This TCR beta chain was recorded in a study of T-cell memory formation after mild COVID-19. TCRdb independently ran MiXCR on the 5' RACE reads; one entry per CDR3 protein. The data hold some 270,000 distinct CDR3 sequences, with just over 15% observed a single time. At least ten counts were recorded for this clonotype. This CDR3 has 16 residues. The germline CDR1 and CDR2 sequences are LGHNA and YSLEER. V lost 5 bases, J lost 5 bases, and 13 bases stayed unmatched. The sample comprised PBMCs or a T cell subset sorted from them (not recorded which). The genes are TRBV4-3 and TRBJ2-5; 8 bases map to TRBD2. The source of this sequence is an adult woman who had mild COVID-19 (a few samples of this study predate the infection). Cell type and time point are not known. The CDR3 reads CASSDAGTRGIETQYF. The CDR3 DNA is TGCGCCAGCAGCGACGCCGGGACTAGGGGTATTGAGACCCAGTACTTC.